Sequencing of this TCR beta chain was carried out in a study of T cell clonotyping in hematopoietic cell transplantation. Study outcomes and limitations: No sorting was done, leaving CD4 and CD8 contributions mixed. At the given depth, recipient repertoires were over 95% de novo clonotypes. Recipient TCR diversity dropped after transplant; expanded clonotypes rose from day 30 to 180. Higher Inverse Simpson Index values in graft donor and pretransplant recipient predicted broader posttransplant TCR diversity.

V was shortened by 3 bases and J by 9 bases, with 18 bases between the two germline ends. CDR1 SGHAT and CDR2 FQNNGV come from the germline V gene. The CDR3 extends over 16 amino acids. On this clone itself: Antigen: not known.

Using immunoSEQ multiplex PCR, the repertoire was profiled, and TCRdb retains in-frame clones only, with some absent. The table lists more than 55,000 clones, about 94% of them singletons. The chain uses TRBV11-2 and TRBJ1-6, with D unresolved. The TCR comes from a man aged 50-59 years in good health. Some clones in this sample may be carry-over from other donors' samples. The sample comprised peripheral blood mononuclear cells. The CDR3 here is CASSFTTLELGSPLHF. Here the CDR3 DNA reads TGTGCCAGCAGCTTTACAACTCTGGAGTTAGGTTCACCCCTCCACTTT.